This entry describes one TCR beta chain. What it binds is unknown. Sequencing was performed on unsorted PBMC DNA using ten immunoSEQ deep assay plates. Per the original methods: Sequence data from immunoSEQ were junction-only and lacked quality scores; consequently, filtering differed. TCRdb's copy holds only in-frame clones and misses some; the assay was immunoSEQ multiplex PCR. D and trimming come from the DNA, and the V and J calls and clone size come from that table. The data contain 400,000 to 500,000 clones, less than 80% of them singletons. Germline CDR1 is LNHDA and CDR2 is SQIVND (reference sequence). CDR3 length: 18 amino acids. J was trimmed by 1 base and V by 6 bases; bases with no gene match: 6. These data belong to a study of shared clonotypes between healthy human individuals. Study-wide findings and caveats: Sequencing depth was predicted to influence how clonotypes are shared among donors.

Input material: PBMCs. The TCR sequence derives from a woman in her thirties or forties in good health. Some clones in this sample may be carry-over from other donors' samples. The chain is built from TRBV19 and TRBJ2-2; 15 bases align to TRBD2. CDR3: CASRPGLAGGRNTGELFF. The DNA of the CDR3 is TGTGCCAGTAGACCGGGACTAGCGGGAGGAAGGAACACCGGGGAGCTGTTTTTT.